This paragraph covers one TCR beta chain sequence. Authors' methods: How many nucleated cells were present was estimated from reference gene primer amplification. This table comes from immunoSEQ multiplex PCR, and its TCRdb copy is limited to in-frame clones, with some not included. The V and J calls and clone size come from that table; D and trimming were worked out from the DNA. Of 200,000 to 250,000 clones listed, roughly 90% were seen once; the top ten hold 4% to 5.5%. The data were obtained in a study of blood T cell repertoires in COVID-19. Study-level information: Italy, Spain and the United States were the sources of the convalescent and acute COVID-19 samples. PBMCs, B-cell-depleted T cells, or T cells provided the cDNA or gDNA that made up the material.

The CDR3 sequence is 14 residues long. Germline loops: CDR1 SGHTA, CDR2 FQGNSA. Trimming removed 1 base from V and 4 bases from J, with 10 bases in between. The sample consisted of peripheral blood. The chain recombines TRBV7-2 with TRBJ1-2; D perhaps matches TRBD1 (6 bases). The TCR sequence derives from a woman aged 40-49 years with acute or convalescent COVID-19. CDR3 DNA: TGTGCCAGCAGCTTAGGGGTGACAGGCTATGGCTACACCTTC. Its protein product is CASSLGVTGYGYTF.